The 17 T cell receptor beta chains listed next were all sequenced from one sample in a study of shared clonotypes between healthy human individuals. TCRdb's table, derived via immunoSEQ multiplex PCR, lists solely in-frame clones and lacks some. The repertoire holds over 95,000 clones, with about 71% as singletons. Sequencing input: memory CD8+ T cells sorted from blood. Indicated subset: CD45RO+ cells pooled with CCR7-negative TemRA cells. The receptor set was obtained from a young woman in good health.

This clone was picked up a small number of times. This chain connects TRBV5-4 to TRBJ2-6, with D possibly TRBD1 on 5 matching bases. The germline CDR1 and CDR2 sequences are SGHNT and YYREEE (reference sequence). The CDR3 loop spans 17 amino acids. The V end lost 3 bases, the J end lost 2 bases, and 15 bases lay between the germline ends. The CDR3 here is CASSYLHTGTGANVLTF. The CDR3 bases are TGTGCCAGCAGCTACCTGCACACAGGTACTGGGGCCAACGTCCTGACTTTC.

This clone has only one observation. The gene calls are TRBV16 and TRBJ1-4; a possible D gene is TRBD1 (5 bases). The CDR3 is 16 residues long. Trimming left V 0 bases short and J 4 bases short, with 12 bases between. Germline values: CDR1 KGHSY, CDR2 FQNENV. The CDR3 loop reads CASSQSQQVNNEKLFF. The CDR3 bases are TGTGCCAGCAGCCAATCTCAACAGGTCAATAATGAAAAACTGTTTTTT.

The chain links TRBV30 to TRBJ2-1; D is perhaps TRBD1 or TRBD2 (6 bases each). The CDR3 has 15 amino acids. Trimming cost V 8 bases and J 8 bases, with 25 bases left between them. Germline CDR1 and CDR2: GTSNPN and SVGIG (reference sequence). CDR3 bases: TGTGCCAGGAACGTCCGGGGGCCCCTGGGCCATGAGCAGTTCTTC. Amino acid sequence: CARNVRGPLGHEQFF.

Only one count was recorded for this clone. V usage is TRBV7-9 and J usage is TRBJ2-7; TRBD2 aligns across 14 bases. The trim removed 4 bases at V and 4 bases at J, leaving 12 bases unmatched. The germline CDR1 and CDR2 sequences are SEHNR and FQNEAQ (reference sequence). The CDR3 runs to 18 residues. In DNA form, the CDR3 reads TGTGCCAGCAGCTCTCCCACGGGACTAGCGGGAGTTCTTTACGAGCAGTACTTC. Protein: CASSSPTGLAGVLYEQYF.

This clone was counted once. V is TRBV28 and J is TRBJ2-7, with 9 bases matching TRBD1. The CDR3 runs to 17 residues. After removal of 1 base from V and 3 bases from J, the junction contained 10 bases not matched to a gene. Germline V gene sequence: CDR1 MDHEN, CDR2 SYDVKM. The CDR3 is CASSLSISGTGIYEQYF. For the CDR3, the DNA is TGTGCCAGCAGTTTATCAATTAGTGGGACAGGGATCTACGAGCAGTACTTC. Combining the CDR3 with reference TRBV28 and TRBJ2-7 gives the whole variable domain DVKVTQSSRYLVKRTGEKVFLECVQDMDHENMFWYRQDPGLGLRLIYFSYDVKMKEKGDIPEGYSVSREKKERFSLILESASTNQTSMYLCASSLSISGTGIYEQYFGPGTRLTVT.

This clone occurred many times. The chain has TRBV19 and TRBJ1-5; 7 positions agree with TRBD1. J lost 3 bases, V lost 7 bases, and 3 bases had no gene match. The CDR3 runs to 13 residues. Germline CDR1 reads LNHDA; CDR2 reads SQIVND (reference sequence). The CDR3 spells CASTGQINQPQHF. In DNA form, the CDR3 reads TGTGCCAGTACGGGACAGATCAATCAGCCCCAGCATTTT.

The chain couples TRBV5-1 to TRBJ1-2; TRBD1 is a possible D gene (5 bases). CDR1 SGHRS and CDR2 YFSETQ come from the germline V gene. The CDR3 covers 13 residues. The V gene lost 4 bases and the J gene lost 3 bases, with 10 bases spanning the gap. DNA for the CDR3: TGCGCCAGCAGCACCATGGGGGACTATGGCTACACCTTC. Amino acid sequence: CASSTMGDYGYTF.

V is TRBV2 and J is TRBJ2-7; tentative D call: TRBD2 (5 bases). Germline V gives CDR1 SNHLY, CDR2 FYNNEI. Trimming pared 6 bases from V and 4 bases from J, leaving 13 bases between. This CDR3 is built from 13 residues. The CDR3 coding sequence is TGTGCCAGCAGCCCCGGACTGAGATACGAGCAGTACTTC. Translated, it gives CASSPGLRYEQYF.

The chain recombines TRBV7-6 with TRBJ1-2, with a weak D call TRBD1 (5 bases). Trimming took 5 bases from V and 2 from J, leaving 9 bases between them. This CDR3 contains 13 residues. Germline CDR1 SGHVS, CDR2 FNYEAQ. The CDR3 DNA reads TGTGCCAGCAGCCCGACAGAGAACTATGGCTACACCTTC. Translation: CASSPTENYGYTF.

The gene calls are TRBV11-2 and TRBJ2-3; possible D gene TRBD2, 5 bases. The germline V and J ends were trimmed by 2 bases and 2 bases, with 11 bases remaining between them. The V gene's germline CDR1 is SGHAT and CDR2 FQNNGV. The CDR3 length is 15 residues. CDR3 in amino acids: CASSLSEGHTDTQYF. The CDR3 DNA is TGTGCCAGCAGCTTATCAGAGGGTCACACAGATACGCAGTATTTT.

This chain links TRBV30 with TRBJ2-1, with 7 bases lining up with TRBD2. J lost 9 bases, V lost 1 base, and 0 bases had no gene match. The CDR3 is 11 residues long. In germline, CDR1 is GTSNPN, CDR2 SVGIG (reference sequence). CDR3 sequence: CAWSGGGEQFF. The CDR3 DNA sequence: TGTGCCTGGAGTGGGGGGGGTGAGCAGTTCTTC.

In nucleotides, the CDR3 is TGTGCCAGCAGGCCGACAGGGTTCTATGGCTACACCTTC. It encodes CASRPTGFYGYTF. The rearrangement uses TRBV27 and TRBJ1-2, with 7 bases matching TRBD1. There are 13 residues in the CDR3. Looked up from germline, CDR1 is MNHEY and CDR2 is SMNVEV (reference sequence). The J segment lost 4 bases and the V segment lost 6 bases, leaving 5 bases of the junction unmatched.

CDR3 coding DNA: TGTGCCAGCAGTGGTAGGGTAAGCGACTCCTACGAGCAGTACTTC. This gives the protein CASSGRVSDSYEQYF. The V and J genes are TRBV25-1 and TRBJ2-7, with D hard to call. V was clipped by 4 bases and J by 0 bases, with 13 bases between them. Germline values: CDR1 MGHDK, CDR2 SYGVNS. The CDR3 totals 15 residues.

This clone occurred a few times. The same CDR3 arises from other DNA sequences in this sample as well. This rearrangement joins TRBV5-1 to TRBJ2-2, with TRBD1 matching 9 bases. The CDR3 extends over 15 amino acids. The germline CDR1 and CDR2 sequences are SGHRS and YFSETQ. The V segment lost 0 bases and the J segment 3 bases; nucleotides outside the gene matches: 0. CDR3 coding DNA: TGCGCCAGCAGCTTGGGGGACAGGGACACCGGGGAGCTGTTTTTT. It is translated as CASSLGDRDTGELFF.

J is TRBJ2-2 and V is TRBV19; D is uncertain. The CDR3 runs to 14 residues. Trimming removed 5 bases at V and 5 bases at J, with 12 bases between. CDR1 and CDR2 from the germline V gene are LNHDA and SQIVND (reference sequence). CDR3 nucleotides: TGTGCCAGTAGTTATGGGGTCTTGACCGGGGAGCTGTTTTTT. Amino acids: CASSYGVLTGELFF.

This rearrangement joins TRBV6-1 to TRBJ1-2; D is unclear. CDR1 is MNHNS, CDR2 SASEGT, per germline. V lost 6 bases and J 0 bases, leaving 8 bases between the germline ends. This CDR3 is 13 amino acids long. The CDR3 here is CASRRGANYGYTF. The CDR3 bases are TGTGCCAGCAGGAGAGGAGCTAACTATGGCTACACCTTC.

Turning to this clone: The same CDR3 is also encoded by other DNA sequences in this sample. The V call is TRBV13, the J call TRBJ1-1, with D tentatively TRBD1 (5 bases). The V gene lost 1 base and the J gene lost 1 base, with 7 bases spanning the gap. CDR1 is PRHDT and CDR2 is FYEKMQ in the germline V gene (reference sequence). CDR3 length equals 14 residues. The CDR3 sequence: CASSLEGENTEAFF. The CDR3 DNA is TGTGCCAGCAGCTTAGAAGGGGAGAACACTGAAGCTTTCTTT.